This TCR beta chain was recorded in a study of T-cell memory formation after mild COVID-19. Study-wide background: Largely, TCR clusters stayed within a single donor. Findings of the study overall: Clones that contracted from day 15 to 85 were balanced CD4/CD8, while later expanders leaned CD4+. Contracting clones localized mainly to CM and EM when CD4+ and mainly to EMRA when CD8+.

About this clonotype: Its target is unknown.

Per germline, CDR1 MDHEN and CDR2 SYDVKM. This CDR3 contains 15 residues. Germline trimming cut 7 bases from V and 7 bases from J; bases unmatched to any gene: 10. A single record per CDR3 protein comes from TCRdb applying MiXCR to the 5' RACE reads. The sample has around 82,000 distinct CDR3 sequences, 9.5% to 15% seen once. J is TRBJ1-5 and V is TRBV28; 10 bases are a match to TRBD1. The sequence was obtained from a man aged 18-30 years who had mild COVID-19 (a few samples of this study predate the infection). Cell type and time point are not known. Sequenced input: PBMCs or a T cell subset sorted from them (not recorded which). This CDR3 reads CASTRDRGVWQPQHF. The CDR3 DNA sequence: TGTGCCAGCACCCGGGACAGGGGAGTTTGGCAGCCCCAGCATTTT.